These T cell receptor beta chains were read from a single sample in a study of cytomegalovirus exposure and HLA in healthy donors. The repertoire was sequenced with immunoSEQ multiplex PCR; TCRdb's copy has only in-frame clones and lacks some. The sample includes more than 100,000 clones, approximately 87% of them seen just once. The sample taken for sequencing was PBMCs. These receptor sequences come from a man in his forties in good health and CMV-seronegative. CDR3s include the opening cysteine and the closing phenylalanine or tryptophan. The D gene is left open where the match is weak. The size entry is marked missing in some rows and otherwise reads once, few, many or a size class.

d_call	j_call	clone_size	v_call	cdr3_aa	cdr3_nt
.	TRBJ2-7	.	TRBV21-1	CASSKVLLPGQGNYEQYF	TGTGCCAGCAGCAAAGTCCTCCTTCCGGGACAGGGAAACTACGAGCAGTACTTC
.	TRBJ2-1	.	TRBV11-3	CASSLRGASSYNEQFF	TGTGCCAGCAGCTTAAGGGGCGCAAGCTCCTACAATGAGCAGTTCTTC
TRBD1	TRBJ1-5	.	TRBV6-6	CASRDRYQPQHF	TGTGCCAGCCGGGACAGATATCAGCCCCAGCATTTT
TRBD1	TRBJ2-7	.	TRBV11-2	CASSPRTGAYEQYF	TGTGCCAGCAGCCCAAGGACAGGGGCCTACGAGCAGTACTTC
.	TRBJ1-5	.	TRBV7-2	CASSHRNQPQHF	TGTGCCAGCAGCCACAGAAATCAGCCCCAGCATTTT
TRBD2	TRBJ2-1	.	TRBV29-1	CSVGGGESYNEQFF	TGCAGCGTTGGCGGGGGAGAATCCTACAATGAGCAGTTCTTC
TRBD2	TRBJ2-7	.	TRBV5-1	CASSLGILAVDGEQYF	TGCGCCAGCAGCTTGGGGATACTAGCGGTGGACGGCGAGCAGTACTTC
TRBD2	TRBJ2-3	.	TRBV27	CASSLLGTGLAGSTDTQYF	TGTGCCAGCAGTTTATTAGGCACGGGACTAGCGGGGAGCACAGATACGCAGTATTTT
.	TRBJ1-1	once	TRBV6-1	CASSEGTANTEAFF	TGTGCCAGCAGTGAAGGGACAGCGAACACTGAAGCTTTCTTT
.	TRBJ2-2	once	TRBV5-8	CASSLPPLAGELFF	TGTGCCAGCAGCTTACCCCCACTCGCCGGGGAGCTGTTTTTT